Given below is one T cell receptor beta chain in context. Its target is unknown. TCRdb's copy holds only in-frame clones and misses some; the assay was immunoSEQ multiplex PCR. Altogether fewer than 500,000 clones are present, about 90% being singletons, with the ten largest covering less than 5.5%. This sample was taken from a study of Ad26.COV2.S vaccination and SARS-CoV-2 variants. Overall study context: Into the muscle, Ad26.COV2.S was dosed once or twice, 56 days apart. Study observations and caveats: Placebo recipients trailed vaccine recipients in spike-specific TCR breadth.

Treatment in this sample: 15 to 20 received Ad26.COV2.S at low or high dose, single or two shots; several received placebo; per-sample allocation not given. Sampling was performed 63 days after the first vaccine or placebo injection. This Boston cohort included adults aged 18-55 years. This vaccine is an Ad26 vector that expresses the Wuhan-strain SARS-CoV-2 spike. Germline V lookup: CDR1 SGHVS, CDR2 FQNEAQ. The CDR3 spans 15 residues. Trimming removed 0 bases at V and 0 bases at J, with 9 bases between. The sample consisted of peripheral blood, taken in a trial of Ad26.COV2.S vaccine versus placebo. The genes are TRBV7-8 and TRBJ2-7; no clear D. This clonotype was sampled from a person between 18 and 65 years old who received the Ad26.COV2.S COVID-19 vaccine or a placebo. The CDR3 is CASSLALTVSYEQYF. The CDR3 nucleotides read TGTGCCAGCAGCTTAGCGCTAACAGTCTCCTACGAGCAGTACTTC.